The rows below give T cell receptor beta chains drawn from one sample of a study of cytomegalovirus exposure and HLA in healthy donors. The table came from immunoSEQ multiplex PCR; TCRdb's copy has only in-frame clones and leaves some out. The table records 150,000 to 200,000 clones, about 70% of them present only once. Source material: PBMCs. These receptors were collected from a woman between 25 and 40 years old in good health and CMV-seronegative. Each CDR3 is given with its conserved first and last residue. D genes are given only for firm matches. The size field is filled for only some rows; it gives once, few, many or a size class.

d_gene	v_gene	abundance	j_gene	CDR3aa
NA	TRBV11-2	NA	TRBJ2-1	CASSRKGLAIYNEQFF
NA	TRBV4-3	few	TRBJ1-6	CASSQVLNSPLHF
NA	TRBV18	NA	TRBJ2-2	CASSLDYSGSNTGELFF
TRBD1	TRBV5-1	once	TRBJ1-1	CASSLGQGFTEAFF
TRBD2	TRBV25-1	few	TRBJ2-1	CASSRAGGSYNEQFF
NA	TRBV7-9	NA	TRBJ1-2	CASSLERVGGYTF
NA	TRBV11-3	NA	TRBJ2-5	CASSLGVSIAETQYF
NA	TRBV5-4	NA	TRBJ1-1	CASSTVNTEAFF
TRBD1	TRBV27	NA	TRBJ1-2	CASSLFGGQPASSNYGYTF
NA	TRBV9	NA	TRBJ2-5	CASSVAPRGQETQYF
NA	TRBV18	NA	TRBJ2-7	CASSPLQGGSYEQYF
NA	TRBV18	NA	TRBJ1-1	CASSPEGTEAFF
NA	TRBV27	NA	TRBJ2-7	CASSRTGSFVQYF
NA	TRBV4-1	NA	TRBJ1-1	CASSTSDTPGMNTEAFF
TRBD1	TRBV5-6	NA	TRBJ1-1	CASSLANRGNSEAFF
NA	TRBV2	once	TRBJ1-4	CASSGRGTTNEKLFF
TRBD1	TRBV18	few	TRBJ1-6	CASTTRDRGFDSPLHF
NA	TRBV4-3	NA	TRBJ1-1	CASSQDRGNTEAFF
TRBD2	TRBV27	once	TRBJ2-7	CASRGGYEQYF
TRBD1	TRBV5-1	few	TRBJ2-7	CASSLPGQGRLCEQYF
NA	TRBV7-8	NA	TRBJ2-1	CASSLRGGAVNEQFF
TRBD2	TRBV4-3	NA	TRBJ2-7	CASSQEKLAGVHEQYF
NA	TRBV6-1	NA	TRBJ1-6	CASTEAVRNSPLHF
NA	TRBV5-4	NA	TRBJ1-1	CASKGGINEAFF
TRBD2	TRBV27	NA	TRBJ2-7	CASRGTSGSAEQYF
NA	TRBV7-8	few	TRBJ2-2	CASAPARTGELFF
TRBD1	TRBV7-9	NA	TRBJ1-3	CSSSSWTGLDPDTIYF
NA	TRBV6-1	few	TRBJ1-5	CASAQGWNQPQHF
NA	TRBV7-2	NA	TRBJ2-2	CATQGGNGGTGELFF
NA	TRBV5-1	few	TRBJ2-6	CASSDGQFSGANVLTF
NA	TRBV25-1	NA	TRBJ1-1	CASSDEGGVGTEAFF
TRBD2	TRBV7-9	NA	TRBJ2-3	CASKRESTDTQYF
TRBD2	TRBV6-4	few	TRBJ2-3	CASSTSGSTDTQYF
TRBD1	TRBV9	few	TRBJ2-3	CASSVGTGEGTDTQYF
TRBD1	TRBV19	once	TRBJ1-1	CASSTLDRAPEAFF
TRBD2	TRBV5-1	NA	TRBJ2-5	CASRRGDLLPLQETQYF
TRBD1	TRBV19	NA	TRBJ1-1	CASNPGQVLNTEAFF
NA	TRBV19	NA	TRBJ2-3	CASRGHTTDTQYF
TRBD2	TRBV29-1	NA	TRBJ2-1	CSVKKTSGSLAEQFF
TRBD1	TRBV19	once	TRBJ1-1	CASRPPRGNRGSAFF
NA	TRBV2	few	TRBJ2-5	CASSEAGATQYF
NA	TRBV21-1	NA	TRBJ2-7	CASSKALPGPRLIYEQYF
TRBD2	TRBV7-2	NA	TRBJ2-1	CASSLVIAGGNEQFF
TRBD1	TRBV7-2	NA	TRBJ2-5	CASSAWTGWQETQYF
NA	TRBV27	NA	TRBJ1-1	CASSIDQGREAFF
NA	TRBV18	NA	TRBJ1-2	CASSPDSEGNYGYTF
NA	TRBV27	NA	TRBJ1-1	CASSMSKMNTEAFF
TRBD2	TRBV5-1	NA	TRBJ2-1	CASSNPGLATNEQFF
TRBD2	TRBV27	few	TRBJ2-1	CASSSGTNYNEQFF
NA	TRBV10-3	NA	TRBJ2-7	CAISESSFGYEQYF
NA	TRBV5-6	NA	TRBJ2-3	CASSLVRSGTQYF
TRBD1	TRBV5-1	NA	TRBJ2-5	CASGGTGGMETQYF
TRBD2	TRBV6-1	medium-sized	TRBJ2-7	CASSGGVGGTYEQYF
NA	TRBV5-1	NA	TRBJ2-5	CASSLTGYLETQYF